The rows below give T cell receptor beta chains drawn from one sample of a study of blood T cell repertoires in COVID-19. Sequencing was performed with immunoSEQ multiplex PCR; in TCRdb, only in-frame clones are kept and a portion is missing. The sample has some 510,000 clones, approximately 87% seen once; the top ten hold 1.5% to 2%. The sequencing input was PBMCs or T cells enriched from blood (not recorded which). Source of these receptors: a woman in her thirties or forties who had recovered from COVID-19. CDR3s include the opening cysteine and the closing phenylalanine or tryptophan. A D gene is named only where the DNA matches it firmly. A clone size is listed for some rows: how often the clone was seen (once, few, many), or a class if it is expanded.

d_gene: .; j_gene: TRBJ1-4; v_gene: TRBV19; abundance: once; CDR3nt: TGTGCCAGTAGTACTCAGGGGTACGAAAAACTGTTTTTT; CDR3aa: CASSTQGYEKLFF
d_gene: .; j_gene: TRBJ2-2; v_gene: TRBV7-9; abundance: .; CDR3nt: TGTGCCAGCAGCTTAGCGGGAGGTGATACCGGGGAGCTGTTTTTT; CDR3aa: CASSLAGGDTGELFF
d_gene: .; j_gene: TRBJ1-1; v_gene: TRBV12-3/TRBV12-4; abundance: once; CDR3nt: TGTGCCAGCCCCGGGAACACTGAAGCTTTCTTT; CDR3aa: CASPGNTEAFF
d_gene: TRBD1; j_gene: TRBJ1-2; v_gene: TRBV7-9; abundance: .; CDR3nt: TGTGCCAGCAGCTCCGTTCCCCTTCGACAGGGCGTTGGCTACACCTTC; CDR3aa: CASSSVPLRQGVGYTF
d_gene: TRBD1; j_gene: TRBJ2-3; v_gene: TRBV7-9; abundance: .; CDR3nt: TGTGCCAGCAGCGACCTTAGGGGGGACAGGGGACTGACAGATACGCAGTATTTT; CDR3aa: CASSDLRGDRGLTDTQYF
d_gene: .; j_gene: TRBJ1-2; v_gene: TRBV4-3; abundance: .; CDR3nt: TGCGCCAGCAGCGTACTCGGGACTACGTATGGCTACACCTTC; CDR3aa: CASSVLGTTYGYTF
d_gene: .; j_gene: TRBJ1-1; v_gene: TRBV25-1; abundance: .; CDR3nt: TGTGCCAGCAGGGGGCACACTGAAGCTTTCTTT; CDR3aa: CASRGHTEAFF
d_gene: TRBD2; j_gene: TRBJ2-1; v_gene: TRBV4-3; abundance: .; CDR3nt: TGCGCCAGCAGCCAAGGCAGTAGCGGGAGGATTGAGCAGTTCTTC; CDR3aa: CASSQGSSGRIEQFF
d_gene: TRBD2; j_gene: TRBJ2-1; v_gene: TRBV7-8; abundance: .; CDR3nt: TGTGCCAGCAGCTTAAATCTAGCGGATGAGCAGTTCTTC; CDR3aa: CASSLNLADEQFF
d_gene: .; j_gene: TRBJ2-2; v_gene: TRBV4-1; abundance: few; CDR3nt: TGCGCCAGCAGCCCGCCCAGTAACACCGGGGAGCTGTTTTTT; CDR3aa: CASSPPSNTGELFF
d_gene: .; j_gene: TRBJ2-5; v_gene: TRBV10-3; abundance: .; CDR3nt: TGTGCCATCAGTGACGGAGCGGCCCAAGAGACCCAGTACTTC; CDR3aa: CAISDGAAQETQYF
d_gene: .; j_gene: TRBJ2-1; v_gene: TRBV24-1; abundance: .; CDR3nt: TGTGCCACCAGTGATTTTCCAGGGCGCCTCAATGAGCAGTTCTTC; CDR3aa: CATSDFPGRLNEQFF
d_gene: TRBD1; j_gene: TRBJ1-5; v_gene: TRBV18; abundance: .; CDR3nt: TGTGCCAGCTCATCGCTCCACGGGACAGTAGATCAGCCCCAGCATTTT; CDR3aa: CASSSLHGTVDQPQHF
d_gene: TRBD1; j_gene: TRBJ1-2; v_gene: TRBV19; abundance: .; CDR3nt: TGTGCCAGTAGTATAAGGGTATTGGACAGGGCTGGCTACACCTTC; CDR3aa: CASSIRVLDRAGYTF
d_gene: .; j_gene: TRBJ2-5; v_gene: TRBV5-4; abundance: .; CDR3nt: TGTGCCAGCAGCTTGGTTGAGGGTACGGAGACCCAGTACTTC; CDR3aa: CASSLVEGTETQYF
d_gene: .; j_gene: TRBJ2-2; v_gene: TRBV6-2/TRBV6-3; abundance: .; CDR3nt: TGTGCCAGCAGTTACGGCTGGGCTCCCGGGGAGCTGTTTTTT; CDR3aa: CASSYGWAPGELFF
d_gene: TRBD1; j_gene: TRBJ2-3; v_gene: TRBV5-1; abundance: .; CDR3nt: TGCGCCAGCAGCACACAGGGACAGGGGGGAACAGATACGCAGTATTTT; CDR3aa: CASSTQGQGGTDTQYF
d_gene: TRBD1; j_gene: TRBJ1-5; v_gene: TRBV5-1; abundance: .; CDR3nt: TGCGCCAGCAGCCAGGGACAGGGGGATCAGCCCCAGCATTTT; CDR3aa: CASSQGQGDQPQHF
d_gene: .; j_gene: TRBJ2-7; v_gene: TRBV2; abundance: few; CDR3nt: TGTGCCAGCGGAGGGACGGTTTACGAGCAGTACTTC; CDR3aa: CASGGTVYEQYF
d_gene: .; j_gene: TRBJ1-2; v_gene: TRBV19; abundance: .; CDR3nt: TGTGCCAGTAGTATCCGTGGGCAGGGTCATGCGAGTGGCTACACCTTC; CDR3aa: CASSIRGQGHASGYTF
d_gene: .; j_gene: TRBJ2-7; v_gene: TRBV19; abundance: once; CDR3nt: TGTGCCAGTAGTTATGGAATAGCGAGCACCTACGAGCAGTACTTC; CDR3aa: CASSYGIASTYEQYF
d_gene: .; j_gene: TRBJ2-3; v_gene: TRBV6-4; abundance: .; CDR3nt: TGTGCCAGCAGTGACACGGTAGGGGCAGATACGCAGTATTTT; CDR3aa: CASSDTVGADTQYF
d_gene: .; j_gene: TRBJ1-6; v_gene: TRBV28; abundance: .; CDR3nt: TGTGCCAGCAGCCCCGTGGGCACCTATAATTCACCCCTCCACTTT; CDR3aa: CASSPVGTYNSPLHF
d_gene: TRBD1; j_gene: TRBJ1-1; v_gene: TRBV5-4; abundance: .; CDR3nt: TGTGCCAGCAGCAAGGGACAGAGCGGAACTGAAGCTTTCTTT; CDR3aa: CASSKGQSGTEAFF
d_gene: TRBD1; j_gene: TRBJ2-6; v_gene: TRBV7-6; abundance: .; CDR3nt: TGTGCCAGCAGCTTAGGCCCTTGGGACAGGGGGCACGGAGGGGCCAACGTCCTGACTTTC; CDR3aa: CASSLGPWDRGHGGANVLTF
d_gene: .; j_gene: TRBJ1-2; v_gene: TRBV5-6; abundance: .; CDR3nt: TGTGCCAGCATCCCTCAGAACAGGTACTATGGCTACACCTTC; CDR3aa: CASIPQNRYYGYTF
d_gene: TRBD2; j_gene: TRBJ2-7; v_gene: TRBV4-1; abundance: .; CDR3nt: TGCGCCAGCAGCCAAGATACAGGGCGAGCGGGAGCAAGCGAGCAGTACTTC; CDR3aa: CASSQDTGRAGASEQYF
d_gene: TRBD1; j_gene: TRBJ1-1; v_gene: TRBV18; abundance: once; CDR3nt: TGTGCCAGCTCACTCCTGACAGGGGGAGACACTGAAGCTTTCTTT; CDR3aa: CASSLLTGGDTEAFF
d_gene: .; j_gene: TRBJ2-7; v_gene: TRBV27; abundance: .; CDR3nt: TGTGCCAGCAGTTTGGACAGATACGACTACGAGCAGTACTTC; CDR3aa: CASSLDRYDYEQYF
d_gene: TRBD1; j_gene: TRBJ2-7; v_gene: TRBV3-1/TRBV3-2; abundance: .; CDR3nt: TGTGCCAGCAGCCCGGCCGGCTCCGGGACAGGTGGGTACTACGAGCAGTACTTC; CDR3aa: CASSPAGSGTGGYYEQYF
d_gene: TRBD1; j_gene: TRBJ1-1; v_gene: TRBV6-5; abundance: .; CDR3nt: TGTGCCAGCAGTCTTGCAGGGGGTCACACTGAAGCTTTCTTT; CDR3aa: CASSLAGGHTEAFF
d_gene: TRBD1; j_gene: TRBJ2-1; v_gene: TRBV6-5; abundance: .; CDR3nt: TGTGCCAGCAGTTGGGGACAGGGCCCCTACAATGAGCAGTTCTTC; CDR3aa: CASSWGQGPYNEQFF
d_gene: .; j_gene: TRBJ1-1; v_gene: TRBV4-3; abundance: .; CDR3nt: TGCGCCAGCAGCCAAGACGGGGGATCGGGCACTGAAGCTTTCTTT; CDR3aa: CASSQDGGSGTEAFF
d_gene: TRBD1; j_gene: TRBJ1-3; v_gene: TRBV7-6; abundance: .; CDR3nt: TGTGCCAGCAGCCCACCGACAGGGAGAAGCTCTGGAAACACCATATATTTT; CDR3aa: CASSPPTGRSSGNTIYF
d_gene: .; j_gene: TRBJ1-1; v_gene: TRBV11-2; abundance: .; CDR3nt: TGTGCCAGCAGCTTAGAAACAAGGGGAACTGAAGCTTTCTTT; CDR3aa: CASSLETRGTEAFF
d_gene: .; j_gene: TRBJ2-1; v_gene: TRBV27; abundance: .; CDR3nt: TGTGCCAGCAGTTTATGGAGCAGGAGGGCGTCCCGGAATGAGCAGTTCTTC; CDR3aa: CASSLWSRRASRNEQFF
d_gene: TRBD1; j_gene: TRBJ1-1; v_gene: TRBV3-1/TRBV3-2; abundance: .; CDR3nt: TGTGCCAGCAGCCGAGGGACAGGGTTGAGGAACACTGAAGCTTTCTTT; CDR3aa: CASSRGTGLRNTEAFF
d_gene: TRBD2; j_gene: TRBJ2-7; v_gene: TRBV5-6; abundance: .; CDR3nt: TGTGCCAGCAGCCGTAATGGGGGGGTACCCTACGAGCAGTACTTC; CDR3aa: CASSRNGGVPYEQYF
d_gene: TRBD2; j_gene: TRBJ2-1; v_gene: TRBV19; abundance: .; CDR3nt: TGTGCCAGTAGTATTGAAGGGACTAGCGGGAGTTATGAGCAGTTCTTC; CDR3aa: CASSIEGTSGSYEQFF
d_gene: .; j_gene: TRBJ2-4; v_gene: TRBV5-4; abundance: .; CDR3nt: TGTGCCAGCAGCTTAGGCGGTGACAAAAACATTCAGTACTTC; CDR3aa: CASSLGGDKNIQYF
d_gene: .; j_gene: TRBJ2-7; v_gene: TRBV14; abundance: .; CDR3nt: TGTGCCAGCAGCCGGGGGGTATACGAGCAGTACTTC; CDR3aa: CASSRGVYEQYF
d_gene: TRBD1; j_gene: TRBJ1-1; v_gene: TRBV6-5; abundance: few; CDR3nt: TGTGCCGGGTCGACCAGGGGGTCGGAAGCTTTCTTT; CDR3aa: CAGSTRGSEAFF
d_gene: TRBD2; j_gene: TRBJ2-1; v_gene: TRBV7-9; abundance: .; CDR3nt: TGTGCCAGCAGCTTAGAAAGCGGGAGGGGGCGTGAGCAGTTCTTC; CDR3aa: CASSLESGRGREQFF
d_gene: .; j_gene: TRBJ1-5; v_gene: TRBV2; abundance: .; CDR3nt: TGTGCCAGCAGTGGGTGGACAGTTGCCGTGGAGCATAGCAATCAGCCCCAGCATTTT; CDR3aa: CASSGWTVAVEHSNQPQHF
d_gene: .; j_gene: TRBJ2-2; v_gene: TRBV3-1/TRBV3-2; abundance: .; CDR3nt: TGTGCCAGCAGCCAAGCGTGGGCAGGGAACACCGGGGAGCTGTTTTTT; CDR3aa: CASSQAWAGNTGELFF
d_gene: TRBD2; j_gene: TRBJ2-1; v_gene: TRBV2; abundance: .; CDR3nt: TGTGCCAGCAGTCGCGGACTAGCGGGTTATGAGCAGTTCTTC; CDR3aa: CASSRGLAGYEQFF